These 27 T cell receptor beta chains were sequenced from one sample in a study of CD8 T cells in ankylosing spondylitis. TCRdb ran MiXCR on the 5' RACE reads and lists one entry per CDR3 protein. Counted here are roughly 130,000 distinct CDR3 sequences, approximately 13% occurring once; the ten biggest clones make up 2.5% to 3%. Material: blood, either unsorted or a sorted T cell fraction (not recorded which). The receptors come from a female donor with ankylosing spondylitis or in good health (not recorded which).

The chain carries TRBV7-2 and TRBJ2-5; D call uncertain. Germline lookup yields CDR1 SGHTA and CDR2 FQGNSA. With 0 bases removed from V and 4 bases from J, the gap between germline ends came to 6 bases. CDR3 length equals 13 residues. CDR3 amino acids: CASSLAGTETQYF. The CDR3, as DNA: TGTGCCAGCAGCTTAGCGGGTACAGAGACCCAGTACTTC.

The V gene is TRBV5-1, the J gene TRBJ1-2, with a tentative D call TRBD1 (5 bases). Between the trimmed V and J ends, which lost 4 bases and 8 bases, there was a span of 21 bases. Germline lookup yields CDR1 SGHRS and CDR2 YFSETQ. This CDR3 is built from 15 residues. The CDR3 nucleotides are TGCGCCAGCAGCCCTACTGCGGGGACGGGAGGAGGCTACACCTTC. Encoded protein: CASSPTAGTGGGYTF.

In nucleotides, the CDR3 is TGTGCCAGCGAGAGGACAGGGCACTCTGGGGCCAACGTCCTGACTTTC. It encodes CASERTGHSGANVLTF. The chain is built from TRBV7-9 and TRBJ2-6, with 8 bases that match TRBD1. The CDR3 sequence is 16 residues long. Germline trimming cut 8 bases from V and 0 bases from J; bases unmatched to any gene: 6. The germline gives CDR1 SEHNR, CDR2 FQNEAQ (reference sequence).

The J gene is TRBJ2-3, the V gene TRBV11-2; no reliable D call. The CDR3 covers 16 residues. From germline, CDR1 is SGHAT and CDR2 FQNNGV. V lost 4 bases and J 4 bases, leaving 18 bases between the germline ends. As DNA, the CDR3 is TGTGCCAGCAGCTCCGGCGCCAATCGAGTCGCAGATACGCAGTATTTT. Amino acids: CASSSGANRVADTQYF.

This clonotype was recorded at least ten times. This chain joins TRBV9 and TRBJ2-1; D may match TRBD1 or TRBD2 (5 bases each). The CDR3 spans 17 residues. Germline V CDR1 and CDR2: SGDLS, YYNGEE. Trimming took 4 bases from V and 1 from J, leaving 18 bases between them. The DNA for the CDR3 is TGTGCCAGCAGCCCTCGGCAGGGCGTAGCGTCCTACAATGAGCAGTTCTTC. Protein product: CASSPRQGVASYNEQFF.

Worth noting for this clonotype: A junction end diverges from the germline sequence, so it may reflect a read error. This CDR3 is CTSSPLGYEQYF. The CDR3 nucleotides read TGTACCAGCAGTCCCTTGGGCTACGAGCAGTACTTC. J is TRBJ2-7 and V is TRBV12-3 or TRBV12-4; D not resolved. The CDR3 is 12 amino acids.

The sample holds many counts of this clonotype. The chain couples TRBV20-1 to TRBJ2-7; possibly TRBD1 for D (6 bases). Per germline, CDR1 DFQATT and CDR2 SNEGSKA (reference sequence). V was trimmed by 5 bases and J by 5 bases, leaving 10 bases between them. The CDR3 totals 11 residues. CDR3 in DNA: TGCAGTGCTTGGACAGACCACGAGCAGTACTTC. Translating gives CSAWTDHEQYF.

This clonotype was counted a few times. This rearrangement joins TRBV25-1 to TRBJ2-3; D might be TRBD1 (6 bases). The germline V gene encodes CDR1 MGHDK and CDR2 SYGVNS. The ends were cut back, 3 bases at V and 4 bases at J, with 17 bases in the middle. This CDR3 comprises 16 residues. This chain's CDR3 is CASSDPGATPPDTQYF. The CDR3 bases are TGTGCCAGCAGTGACCCAGGGGCTACCCCCCCAGATACGCAGTATTTT.

This clonotype was seen many times. This sequence joins TRBV15 and TRBJ1-4; TRBD1 matches at 7 bases. Germline V gives CDR1 LNHNV, CDR2 YYDKDF (reference sequence). The CDR3 spans 15 residues. J gave up 4 bases and V 3 bases, and 5 bases lay outside the gene matches. The CDR3 sequence: CATSRAGQSNEKLFF. Written as DNA, the CDR3 is TGTGCCACCAGCAGGGCGGGACAGAGTAATGAAAAACTGTTTTTT.

The chain couples TRBV3-1 to TRBJ2-7; perhaps TRBD2 as D (6 bases). The length of the CDR3 is 14 residues. V lost 1 base and J 7 bases, leaving 14 bases between the germline ends. The germline gives CDR1 LGHDT, CDR2 YNNKEL (reference sequence). The CDR3 here is CASSQGGTAGEQYF. The CDR3 DNA follows: TGTGCCAGCAGCCAAGGTGGCACCGCGGGAGAGCAGTACTTC.

J is TRBJ2-5 and V is TRBV7-8; TRBD2 might be the D (6 bases). The CDR3 consists of 14 residues. Germline V gene sequence: CDR1 SGHVS, CDR2 FQNEAQ. V was pared by 5 bases and J by 1 base, with 11 bases between. CDR3 nucleotide sequence: TGTGCCAGCAGCATCGGGACTTCCCAAGAGACCCAGTACTTC. Protein product: CASSIGTSQETQYF.

The chain employs TRBV5-1 and TRBJ2-3; 14 nucleotides agree with TRBD2. CDR1 is SGHRS and CDR2 is YFSETQ in the germline V gene. The CDR3 length is 16 residues. The V gene end was trimmed by 4 bases and the J gene end by 3 bases; junction bases not matched to a gene: 4. CDR3 sequence reads: CASSVGTSGGTDTQYF. CDR3 in DNA: TGCGCCAGCAGCGTTGGGACTAGCGGGGGTACAGATACGCAGTATTTT. The whole variable domain, filled in from reference TRBV5-1 and TRBJ2-3, reads KAGVTQTPRYLIKTRGQQVTLSCSPISGHRSVSWYQQTPGQGLQFLFEYFSETQRNKGNFPGRFSGRQFSNSRSEMNVSTLELGDSALYLCASSVGTSGGTDTQYFGPGTRLTVL.

This clonotype has just a few counts. The J gene is TRBJ2-4, the V gene TRBV4-2, with 10 bases that match TRBD2. The length of the CDR3 is 18 residues. V dropped 0 bases and J dropped 7; count of bases not matched to a gene: 12. Germline V gene lookup returns CDR1 LGHNA and CDR2 YNFKEQ. The CDR3 bases are TGTGCCAGCAGCCAAGACCCGAAAGGACTAGCGGCGCGGAACATTCAGTACTTC. It codes for CASSQDPKGLAARNIQYF.

This clonotype was recorded at least ten times. The junction and the germline gene differ at one end; a read error may be behind it. The V call is TRBV6-5, the J call TRBJ2-7; 9 positions agree with TRBD1. In germline, CDR1 is MNHEY, CDR2 SVGAGI. The CDR3 extends over 14 amino acids. CDR3 nucleotides: TGTGCCAGCACTTACACAGGGGGCGGGTACGAGCAGTACTTC. The encoded protein is CASTYTGGGYEQYF.

The chain carries TRBV27 and TRBJ1-6, with 8 nucleotides matching TRBD1. This CDR3 has 16 amino acids. Germline loops: CDR1 MNHEY, CDR2 SMNVEV (reference sequence). Trimming at V came to 5 bases and at J to 6 bases, leaving 9 bases not matched to a gene. The CDR3 here is CASSPSLRGLNSPLHF. CDR3 bases: TGTGCCAGCAGTCCCTCGCTCAGGGGGCTTAATTCACCCCTCCACTTT.

J is TRBJ2-2 and V is TRBV19; either TRBD1 or TRBD2 may supply D (5 bases each). Trimming removed 0 bases at V and 4 bases at J, with 6 bases between. CDR1 LNHDA and CDR2 SQIVND come from the germline V gene (reference sequence). The CDR3 contains 14 residues. The DNA of the CDR3 is TGTGCCAGTAGTATAGAGAGGGGCACCGGGGAGCTGTTTTTT. Its translation is CASSIERGTGELFF.

In its sample, this clonotype was seen many times. The chain is built from TRBV12-3 or TRBV12-4 and TRBJ2-7, with D perhaps TRBD1 (6 bases). This CDR3 has 15 residues. V was trimmed by 1 base and J by 5 bases, leaving 15 bases between them. The CDR3 DNA sequence: TGTGCCAGCAGTTTAGTGCAGGGGTATTCGGACGAGCAGTACTTC. Protein sequence: CASSLVQGYSDEQYF.

This clonotype was observed a few times. The chain uses TRBV5-1 and TRBJ1-3; D is unresolved. The CDR3 has 14 residues. Germline lookup yields CDR1 SGHRS and CDR2 YFSETQ. V lost 0 bases, J lost 4 bases, and 8 bases lay in between. The CDR3 nucleotides read TGCGCCAGCAGCTTGGCTGGGATCGGAAACACCATATATTTT. Translated: CASSLAGIGNTIYF.

This clonotype was found a few times. J is TRBJ2-7 and V is TRBV5-1; 7 bases agree with TRBD2. CDR1 and CDR2 from the germline V gene are SGHRS and YFSETQ. CDR3 length: 15 residues. The V and J ends lost 0 bases and 1 base, in that order; junction bases with no gene match: 4. This CDR3 reads CASSLAASGSYEQYF. The CDR3 DNA reads as TGCGCCAGCAGCTTGGCGGCTAGCGGTTCCTACGAGCAGTACTTC.

The sample holds many counts of this clonotype. V gene TRBV5-1 combines with J gene TRBJ2-7; D perhaps matches TRBD2 (5 bases). This CDR3 region has 14 residues. Deletions cut 2 bases from V and 1 base from J, with 10 bases between. Looked up from germline, CDR1 is SGHRS and CDR2 is YFSETQ. CDR3 region: CASSFRRGSYEQYF. In nucleotides, the CDR3 is TGCGCCAGCAGCTTTCGACGAGGGTCCTACGAGCAGTACTTC.

This clonotype was detected once. The rearrangement links TRBV10-3 to TRBJ2-3, with TRBD2 identical over 9 bases. Germline V gives CDR1 ENHRY, CDR2 SYGVKD. The CDR3 has 18 residues. J was trimmed by 0 bases and V by 2 bases; bases with no gene match: 9. This chain's CDR3 is CAISEGKQTSGSTDTQYF. CDR3 in DNA: TGTGCCATCAGTGAGGGAAAACAGACTAGCGGTAGCACAGATACGCAGTATTTT.

This clonotype occurred many times. This chain joins TRBV3-1 and TRBJ2-3; tentative D call: TRBD2 (6 bases). The CDR3 length is 16 residues. Trimming shortened V by 6 bases and J by 6 bases, and 22 bases separated the two germline ends. Germline CDR1 LGHDT, CDR2 YNNKEL (reference sequence). The CDR3: CASSPGLAAEGDTQYF. The CDR3 nucleotides are TGTGCCAGCAGTCCGGGCTTAGCGGCCGAGGGGGATACGCAGTATTTT.

In this sample, this clonotype turned up many times. This chain joins TRBV12-3 or TRBV12-4 and TRBJ1-6, with D perhaps TRBD1 (5 bases). This CDR3 has 16 residues. V lost 5 bases, J lost 6 bases, and 17 bases lay in between. The CDR3 loop is CASSPPGTGFNSPLHF. The DNA for the CDR3 is TGTGCCAGCAGTCCCCCGGGGACGGGGTTTAATTCACCCCTCCACTTT.

The chain is built from TRBV6-5 and TRBJ1-1; 8 bases are shared with TRBD1. Germline V gives CDR1 MNHEY, CDR2 SVGAGI. V was clipped by 2 bases and J by 6 bases; unmatched bases: 11. This CDR3 contains 16 residues. This chain's CDR3 is CASSYSGAGGAAEAFF. DNA for the CDR3: TGTGCCAGCAGTTACAGCGGGGCAGGGGGCGCGGCTGAAGCTTTCTTT.

The V call is TRBV5-1, the J call TRBJ2-5; 13 bases agree with TRBD2. J was trimmed by 5 bases and V by 4 bases; bases with no gene match: 14. Per germline, CDR1 SGHRS and CDR2 YFSETQ. The CDR3 runs 18 residues. The CDR3: CASSPGLAGVGSFETQYF. The CDR3 DNA follows: TGCGCCAGCAGCCCAGGACTAGCGGGAGTGGGGTCTTTTGAGACCCAGTACTTC.

This clonotype has at least ten counts. The rearrangement links TRBV2 to TRBJ2-1; weak D call: TRBD2 (7 bases). The CDR3 contains 14 residues. The V end was cut by 7 bases, the J end by 8 bases, with 18 bases between. The germline gives CDR1 SNHLY, CDR2 FYNNEI. The CDR3 loop reads CASTERGRGHEQFF. The DNA for the CDR3 is TGTGCCAGCACCGAGCGGGGTCGGGGGCATGAGCAGTTCTTC.

This sequence joins TRBV19 and TRBJ2-3; the D is unclear. This CDR3 spans 14 amino acids. Germline CDR1 and CDR2: LNHDA and SQIVND (reference sequence). Trimming shortened V by 10 bases and J by 7 bases, and 21 bases separated the two germline ends. This CDR3 is CATRTYVLGYTQYF. CDR3 sequence (DNA): TGTGCCACCCGGACGTACGTCCTAGGGTATACGCAGTATTTT.